What follows are 22 T cell receptor beta chains derived from one specimen sequenced in a study of blood T cell repertoires in COVID-19. Assay used: immunoSEQ multiplex PCR; TCRdb lists only in-frame clones, some missing. The sample has a few hundred thousand clones; just under 90% are singletons. Sequencing was done on a sample of PBMCs or T cells enriched from blood (not recorded which). These receptors all stem from a woman aged 45-65 years who had been exposed to COVID-19.

The chain has TRBV28 and TRBJ1-1, with D uncertain. The V and J ends lost 3 bases and 1 base respectively, with 9 bases between them. Per germline, CDR1 MDHEN and CDR2 SYDVKM. The CDR3 contains 14 residues. CDR3 loop: CASSLPRQNTEAFF. As DNA, the CDR3 is TGTGCCAGCAGTTTGCCGCGCCAGAACACTGAAGCTTTCTTT. The full variable domain, with the rest looked up from reference TRBV28 and TRBJ1-1, is DVKVTQSSRYLVKRTGEKVFLECVQDMDHENMFWYRQDPGLGLRLIYFSYDVKMKEKGDIPEGYSVSREKKERFSLILESASTNQTSMYLCASSLPRQNTEAFFGQGTRLTVV.

The gene calls are TRBV6-2 or TRBV6-3 and TRBJ2-7; D perhaps matches TRBD1 (7 bases). Germline loops: CDR1 MNHEY, CDR2 SVGEGT. CDR3 length: 15 amino acids. V was clipped by 0 bases and J by 4 bases, with 13 bases between them. The CDR3 reads CASSYSWQGGYEQYF. The CDR3 nucleotides are TGTGCCAGCAGTTACTCGTGGCAGGGGGGATACGAGCAGTACTTC.

The J gene is TRBJ2-7, the V gene TRBV18; D might be TRBD2 (6 bases). Trimming left V 0 bases short and J 3 bases short, with 12 bases between. This CDR3 comprises 15 residues. Germline V gives CDR1 KGHSH, CDR2 LQKENI. The CDR3 protein is CASSPPMRGNYEQYF. CDR3 in DNA: TGTGCCAGCTCACCACCGATGCGGGGCAACTACGAGCAGTACTTC.

This sequence joins TRBV5-5 and TRBJ2-5; D is possibly TRBD2 (5 bases). V lost 2 bases, J lost 2 bases, and 7 bases lay in between. Germline V gene data show CDR1 as SGHKS and CDR2 as YYEKEE (reference sequence). The CDR3 is 13 amino acids. The CDR3: CASSLGGQETQYF. The CDR3 DNA reads TGTGCCAGCAGCTTAGGAGGTCAAGAGACCCAGTACTTC.

This chain uses TRBV6-5 with TRBJ2-7; 9 bases fit TRBD1. This CDR3 has 14 residues. Germline V gene sequence: CDR1 MNHEY, CDR2 SVGAGI. Germline trimming cut 6 bases from V and 3 bases from J; bases unmatched to any gene: 6. The CDR3: CASRRDREYYEQYF. The CDR3 nucleotides are TGTGCCAGCAGGCGGGACAGGGAATACTACGAGCAGTACTTC.

The chain uses TRBV7-2 and TRBJ2-3, with 14 bases identical to TRBD2. The V gene's germline CDR1 is SGHTA and CDR2 FQGNSA. This CDR3 spans 15 amino acids. V lost 5 bases to trimming and J lost 5 bases; unmatched junction nucleotides: 3. CDR3 amino acids: CASSVGLAGVDTQYF. CDR3 bases: TGTGCCAGCAGCGTGGGACTAGCGGGGGTAGATACGCAGTATTTT.

This clone was seen a handful of times. This chain connects TRBV28 to TRBJ2-4; 9 nucleotides align to TRBD1. Per the germline V gene, CDR1 is MDHEN and CDR2 is SYDVKM. The CDR3 loop spans 13 amino acids. The junction had 5 bases not matched to a gene; V was cut back by 6 bases and J by 8 bases. The CDR3 bases are TGTGCCAGCAGGCAACAGGGGGCGGACATTCAGTACTTC. Protein product: CASRQQGADIQYF.

This clone was seen just once. V gene TRBV5-1 combines with J gene TRBJ2-5; 10 nucleotides align to TRBD1. Trimming took 5 bases from V and 3 from J; bases not matched to a gene: 7. Looked up from germline, CDR1 is SGHRS and CDR2 is YFSETQ. This CDR3 has 15 amino acids. The CDR3 DNA follows: TGCGCCAGCAGTTCTCTCGGGACAGGGGAAGAGACCCAGTACTTC. It codes for CASSSLGTGEETQYF.

The CDR3 sequence: CASLETGYTNTEAFF. The DNA of the CDR3 is TGTGCCAGCCTAGAGACAGGGTATACGAACACTGAAGCTTTCTTT. The chain uses TRBV25-1 and TRBJ1-1; 7 bases match TRBD1. CDR1 is MGHDK and CDR2 is SYGVNS in the germline V gene. This CDR3 is built from 15 residues. Trimming cost V 8 bases and J 1 base; bases outside gene matches: 10.

The chain carries TRBV19 and TRBJ2-2, with unresolved D. CDR1 LNHDA and CDR2 SQIVND come from the germline V gene (reference sequence). The CDR3 covers 14 residues. The V end lost 3 bases, the J end lost 4 bases, and 9 bases lay between the germline ends. The CDR3, as DNA: TGTGCCAGTAGTATCGATAGCACCACCGGGGAGCTGTTTTTT. Encoded protein: CASSIDSTTGELFF.

This chain connects TRBV10-3 to TRBJ2-3; 12 positions match TRBD1. The CDR3 covers 15 residues. The germline V gene encodes CDR1 ENHRY and CDR2 SYGVKD. J lost 3 bases, V lost 6 bases, and 4 bases had no gene match. The CDR3 sequence is CAIRSGQGATDTQYF. The DNA for the CDR3 is TGTGCCATCAGATCGGGACAGGGGGCGACAGATACGCAGTATTTT.

The rearrangement joins TRBV12-3 or TRBV12-4 to TRBJ2-1, with D maybe TRBD2 (6 bases). This CDR3 is 12 amino acids long. Trimming took off 7 bases at V and 6 bases at J, with 10 bases between the two ends. CDR3 sequence (DNA): TGTGCCAGCACCCTGGGGGGCAATGAGCAGTTCTTC. Translation gives CASTLGGNEQFF.

The chain joins TRBV5-1 to TRBJ2-2, with a weak D call TRBD1 (5 bases). With 4 bases removed from V and 1 base from J, the gap between germline ends came to 11 bases. CDR1 is SGHRS and CDR2 is YFSETQ in the germline V gene. The CDR3 has 15 amino acids. In DNA form, the CDR3 reads TGCGCCAGCAGCATGATACAGGAGAACACCGGGGAGCTGTTTTTT. Translated, it gives CASSMIQENTGELFF.

The chain has TRBV19 and TRBJ2-7; 9 bases align to TRBD2. The junction had 11 bases not matched to a gene; V was cut back by 3 bases and J by 5 bases. The CDR3 sequence is 16 residues long. Germline CDR1 is LNHDA and CDR2 is SQIVND (reference sequence). This CDR3 reads CASSIARRGGHNEQYF. The CDR3 bases are TGTGCCAGTAGTATCGCCCGGCGGGGGGGCCATAACGAGCAGTACTTC.

The rearrangement uses TRBV28 and TRBJ1-1, with D possibly TRBD1 on 6 matching bases. CDR3 length: 14 amino acids. Germline V CDR1 and CDR2: MDHEN, SYDVKM. The V gene lost 7 bases and the J gene lost 1 base, with 13 bases spanning the gap. The CDR3: CASKRGIENTEAFF. The CDR3 nucleotides read TGTGCCAGCAAAAGGGGGATAGAGAACACTGAAGCTTTCTTT.

The rearrangement links TRBV14 to TRBJ2-1, with D maybe TRBD1 (5 bases). The CDR3 sequence is 16 residues long. The ends were cut back, 0 bases at V and 8 bases at J, with 17 bases in the middle. Germline V gene data show CDR1 as SGHDN and CDR2 as FVKESK. This chain's CDR3 is CASSQDMWPGADEQFF. The CDR3 nucleotides read TGTGCCAGCAGCCAAGATATGTGGCCTGGGGCGGATGAGCAGTTCTTC.

The rearrangement joins TRBV2 to TRBJ2-3, with 8 bases fitting TRBD1. The CDR3 is made up of 14 amino acids. The germline CDR1 and CDR2 sequences are SNHLY and FYNNEI. Trimming took 8 bases from V and 2 from J; bases not matched to a gene: 6. CDR3 residues: CASGGGQATDTQYF. Here the CDR3 DNA reads TGTGCCAGCGGTGGGGGACAGGCCACAGATACGCAGTATTTT. The variable domain in full, with the rest retrieved from reference TRBV2 and TRBJ2-3, is EPEVTQTPSHQVTQMGQEVILRCVPISNHLYFYWYRQILGQKVEFLVSFYNNEISEKSEIFDDQFSVERPDGSNFTLKIRSTKLEDSAMYFCASGGGQATDTQYFGPGTRLTVL.

J is TRBJ1-2 and V is TRBV10-3; possibly TRBD1 for D (6 bases). CDR3 length equals 14 residues. V was trimmed by 10 bases and J by 1 base, leaving 16 bases between them. Germline CDR1 and CDR2: ENHRY and SYGVKD. This chain's CDR3 is CASGQGLHNYGYTF. The CDR3 DNA is TGTGCCAGCGGGCAGGGGCTTCATAACTATGGCTACACCTTC.

The chain uses TRBV6-1 and TRBJ2-5; TRBD2 might be the D (7 bases). V dropped 2 bases and J dropped 5 bases, with 15 bases sitting between them. This CDR3 has 15 residues. The germline CDR1 and CDR2 sequences are MNHNS and SASEGT. CDR3 coding DNA: TGTGCCAGCAGTGAATCCGGGGGGCGACACGAGACCCAGTACTTC. As protein: CASSESGGRHETQYF.

This chain uses TRBV27 with TRBJ1-2, with 9 bases identical to TRBD1. This CDR3 spans 15 amino acids. Germline loops: CDR1 MNHEY, CDR2 SMNVEV (reference sequence). V lost 5 bases, J lost 4 bases, and 8 bases stayed unmatched. CDR3: CASSPSGTGLYGYTF. CDR3 sequence (DNA): TGTGCCAGCAGTCCATCCGGGACAGGGCTCTATGGCTACACCTTC.

The chain employs TRBV4-1 and TRBJ2-1, with 9 positions matching TRBD2. V lost 0 bases, J lost 7 bases, and 7 bases stayed unmatched. CDR1 is MGHRA, CDR2 YSYEKL, per germline. The CDR3 consists of 16 residues. CDR3 loop: CASSQDRGGALNEQFF. DNA for the CDR3: TGCGCCAGCAGCCAAGATCGCGGGGGGGCCCTTAATGAGCAGTTCTTC.

J is TRBJ1-4 and V is TRBV28, with D perhaps TRBD1 (5 bases). Germline CDR1 and CDR2: MDHEN and SYDVKM. The V and J ends lost 2 bases and 4 bases respectively, with 11 bases between them. The CDR3 has 15 residues. This CDR3 reads CASSLTGDFNEKLFF. As DNA, the CDR3 is TGTGCCAGCAGTTTAACAGGAGATTTTAATGAAAAACTGTTTTTT.